This T cell receptor (beta chain) appears in the sequencing data of a study of cytomegalovirus exposure and HLA in healthy donors. Findings of the study overall: About 87% or about 30% of the time was how often most TCR beta V segments were productive, according to an earlier analysis. TCR beta sequences numbering under 20,000 were associated with HLA alleles at 0.05 false discovery rate in a later analysis.

PCR involved 60 Vbeta and 13 Jbeta primers. Produced via immunoSEQ multiplex PCR; TCRdb's table is partial and in-frame only. This sample has approximately 200,000 clones, with around 81% found just once. Germline assignment: CDR1 SGHKS and CDR2 YYEKEE (reference sequence). Unmatched junction bases numbered 3, after V lost 4 bases and J lost 2 bases. The CDR3 has 14 residues. The table lists this clone with a few counts. Its antigen is as yet unknown. Sequencing input: PBMCs. V usage is TRBV5-5 and J usage is TRBJ2-5; TRBD2 agrees at 9 bases. The sequence was collected from a man aged 25-45 years in good health and CMV-seronegative. The CDR3 bases are TGTGCCAGCAGCCGGACTAGCGATCAAGAGACCCAGTACTTC. Translated: CASSRTSDQETQYF.